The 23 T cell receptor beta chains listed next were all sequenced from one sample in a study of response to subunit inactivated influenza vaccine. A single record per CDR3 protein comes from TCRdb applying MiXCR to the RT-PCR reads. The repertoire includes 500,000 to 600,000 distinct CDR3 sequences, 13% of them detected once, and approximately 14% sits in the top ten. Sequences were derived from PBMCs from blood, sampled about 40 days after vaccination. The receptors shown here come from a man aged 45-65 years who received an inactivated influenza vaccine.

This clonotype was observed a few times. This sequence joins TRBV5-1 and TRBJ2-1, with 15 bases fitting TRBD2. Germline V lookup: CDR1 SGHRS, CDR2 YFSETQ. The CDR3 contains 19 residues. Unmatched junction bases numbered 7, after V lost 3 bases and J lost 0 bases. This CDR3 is CASSSGLAGGPSSYNEQFF. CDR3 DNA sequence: TGCGCCAGCAGCTCCGGACTAGCGGGAGGGCCGAGCTCCTACAATGAGCAGTTCTTC.

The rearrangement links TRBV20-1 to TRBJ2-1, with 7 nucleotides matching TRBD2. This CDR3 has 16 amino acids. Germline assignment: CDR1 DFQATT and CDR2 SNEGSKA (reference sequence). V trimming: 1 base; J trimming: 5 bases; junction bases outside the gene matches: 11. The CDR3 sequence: CSARVQWTSWDNEQFF. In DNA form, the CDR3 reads TGCAGTGCTAGAGTCCAATGGACTAGTTGGGACAATGAGCAGTTCTTC.

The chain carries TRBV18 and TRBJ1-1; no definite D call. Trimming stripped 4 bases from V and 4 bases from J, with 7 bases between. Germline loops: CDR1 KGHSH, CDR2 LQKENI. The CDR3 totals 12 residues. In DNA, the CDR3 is TGTGCCAGCTCACGCACTTCCACTGAAGCTTTCTTT. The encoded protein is CASSRTSTEAFF. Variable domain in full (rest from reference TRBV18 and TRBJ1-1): NAGVMQNPRHLVRRRGQEARLRCSPMKGHSHVYWYRQLPEEGLKFMVYLQKENIIDESGMPKERFSAEFPKEGPSILRIQQVVRGDSAAYFCASSRTSTEAFFGQGTRLTVV.

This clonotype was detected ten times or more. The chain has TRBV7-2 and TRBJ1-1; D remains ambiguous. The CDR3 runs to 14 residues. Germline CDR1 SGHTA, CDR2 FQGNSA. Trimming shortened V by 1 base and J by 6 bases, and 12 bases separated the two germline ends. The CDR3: CASSLVGLSAEAFF. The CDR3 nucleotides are TGTGCCAGCAGCTTAGTGGGGTTGTCAGCTGAAGCTTTCTTT.

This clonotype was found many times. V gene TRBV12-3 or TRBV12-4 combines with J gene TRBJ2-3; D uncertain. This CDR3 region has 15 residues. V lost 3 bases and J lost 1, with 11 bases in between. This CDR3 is CASSFTSYGTDTQYF. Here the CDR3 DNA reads TGTGCCAGCAGTTTTACCAGCTACGGCACAGATACGCAGTATTTT.

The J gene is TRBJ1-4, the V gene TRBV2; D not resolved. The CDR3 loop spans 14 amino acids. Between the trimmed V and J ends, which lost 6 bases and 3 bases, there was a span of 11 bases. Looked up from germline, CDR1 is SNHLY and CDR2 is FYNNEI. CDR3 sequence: CASRVAFANEKLFF. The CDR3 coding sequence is TGTGCCAGCAGAGTGGCCTTCGCTAATGAAAAACTGTTTTTT.

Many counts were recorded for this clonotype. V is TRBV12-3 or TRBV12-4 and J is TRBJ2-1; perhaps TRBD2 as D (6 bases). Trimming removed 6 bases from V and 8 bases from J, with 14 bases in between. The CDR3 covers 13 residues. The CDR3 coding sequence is TGTGCCAGCAGGTCCGGGGGAGGATATGAGCAGTTCTTC. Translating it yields CASRSGGGYEQFF.

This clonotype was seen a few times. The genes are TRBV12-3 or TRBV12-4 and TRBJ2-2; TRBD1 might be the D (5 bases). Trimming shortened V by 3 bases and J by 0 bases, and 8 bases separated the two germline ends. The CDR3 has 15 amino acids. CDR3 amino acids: CASSLAGPNTGELFF. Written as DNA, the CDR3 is TGTGCCAGCAGTTTGGCAGGGCCGAACACCGGGGAGCTGTTTTTT.

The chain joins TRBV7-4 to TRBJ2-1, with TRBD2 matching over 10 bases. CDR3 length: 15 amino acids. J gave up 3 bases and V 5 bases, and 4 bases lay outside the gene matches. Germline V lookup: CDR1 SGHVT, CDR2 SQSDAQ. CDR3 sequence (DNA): TGTGCCAGCAGCAGGGGACTAGCGCTCTACAATGAGCAGTTCTTC. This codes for CASSRGLALYNEQFF.

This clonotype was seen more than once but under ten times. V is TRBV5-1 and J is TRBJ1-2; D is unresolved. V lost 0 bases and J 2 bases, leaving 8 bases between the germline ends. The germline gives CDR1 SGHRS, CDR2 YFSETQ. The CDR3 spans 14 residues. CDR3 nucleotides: TGCGCCAGCAGCTTGGGTACGGACAACTATGGCTACACCTTC. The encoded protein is CASSLGTDNYGYTF.

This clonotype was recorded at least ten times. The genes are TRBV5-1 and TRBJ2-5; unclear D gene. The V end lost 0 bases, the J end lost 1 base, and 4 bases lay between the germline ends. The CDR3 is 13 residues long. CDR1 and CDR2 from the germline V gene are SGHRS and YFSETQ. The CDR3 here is CASSLVSQETQYF. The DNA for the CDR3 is TGCGCCAGCAGCTTGGTTAGCCAAGAGACCCAGTACTTC.

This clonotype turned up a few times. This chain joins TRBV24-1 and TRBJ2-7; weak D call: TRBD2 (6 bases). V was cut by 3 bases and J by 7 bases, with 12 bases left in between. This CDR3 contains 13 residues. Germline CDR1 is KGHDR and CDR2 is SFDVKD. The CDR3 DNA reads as TGTGCCACCAGTGATCGGAGGGCCGGGGAGCAGTACTTC. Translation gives CATSDRRAGEQYF.

The DNA of the CDR3 is TGTGCCAGCAGTTCAGGCGGGGGGGAGGGCTCACCCCTCCACTTT. This encodes CASSSGGGEGSPLHF. J is TRBJ1-6 and V is TRBV28; TRBD1 is a possible D gene (5 bases). The CDR3 extends over 15 amino acids. The germline V gene has CDR1 MDHEN and CDR2 SYDVKM. Trimming took off 4 bases at V and 10 bases at J, with 17 bases between the two ends.

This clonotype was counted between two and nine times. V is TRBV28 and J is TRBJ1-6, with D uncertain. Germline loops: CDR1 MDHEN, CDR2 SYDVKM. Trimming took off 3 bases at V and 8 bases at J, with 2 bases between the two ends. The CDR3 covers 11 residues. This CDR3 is CASSFDSPLHF. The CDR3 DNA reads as TGTGCCAGCAGTTTTGATTCACCCCTCCACTTT.

The CDR3 bases are TGCGCCAGCAGCTTGGCCCCGCGGTGGGTTAATTCACCCCTCCACTTT. It is translated as CASSLAPRWVNSPLHF. The chain joins TRBV5-1 to TRBJ1-6; D not resolved. The CDR3 is 16 amino acids. Trimming removed 0 bases from V and 6 bases from J, with 13 bases in between. CDR1 and CDR2 from the germline V gene are SGHRS and YFSETQ.

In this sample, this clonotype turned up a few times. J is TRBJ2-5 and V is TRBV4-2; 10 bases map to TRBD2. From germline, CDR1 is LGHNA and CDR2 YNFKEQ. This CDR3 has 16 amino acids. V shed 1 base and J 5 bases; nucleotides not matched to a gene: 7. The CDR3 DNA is TGTGCCAGCAGCCAAGGAGCGGGAGGGCCTGGGGAGACCCAGTACTTC. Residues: CASSQGAGGPGETQYF.

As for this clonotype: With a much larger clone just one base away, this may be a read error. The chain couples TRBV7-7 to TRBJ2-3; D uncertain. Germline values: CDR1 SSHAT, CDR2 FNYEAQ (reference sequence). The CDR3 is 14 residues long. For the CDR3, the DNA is TGTGCTAGCAGGCCAGGAGACTCCTCCGATACGCAGTATTTT. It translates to CASRPGDSSDTQYF.

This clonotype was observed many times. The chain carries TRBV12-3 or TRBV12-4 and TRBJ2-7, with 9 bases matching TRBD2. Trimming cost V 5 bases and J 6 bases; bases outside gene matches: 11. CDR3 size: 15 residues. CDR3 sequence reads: CASSALAGTSLEQYF. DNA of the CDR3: TGTGCCAGCAGTGCCCTAGCGGGGACTTCTCTCGAGCAGTACTTC.

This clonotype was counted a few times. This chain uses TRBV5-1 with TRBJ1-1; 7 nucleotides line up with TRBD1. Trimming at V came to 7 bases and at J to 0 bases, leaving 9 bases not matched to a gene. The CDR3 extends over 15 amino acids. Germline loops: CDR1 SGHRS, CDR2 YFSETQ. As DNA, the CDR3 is TGCGCCAGCCTAGGGGGCTCGGGCATGAACACTGAAGCTTTCTTT. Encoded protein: CASLGGSGMNTEAFF.

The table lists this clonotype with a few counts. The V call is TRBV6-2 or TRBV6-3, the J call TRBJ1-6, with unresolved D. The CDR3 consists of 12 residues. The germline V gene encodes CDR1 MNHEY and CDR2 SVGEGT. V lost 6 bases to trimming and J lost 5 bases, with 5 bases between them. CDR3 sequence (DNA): TGTGCCAGCAGAACCAATAATTCACCCCTCCACTTT. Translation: CASRTNNSPLHF.

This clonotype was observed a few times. The DNA of the CDR3 is TGTGCCAGCAGTTCTGACAGGGGAAACAATGAGCAGTTCTTC. This gives the protein CASSSDRGNNEQFF. This rearrangement joins TRBV5-4 to TRBJ2-1; 8 bases fit TRBD1. J gave up 5 bases and V 5 bases, and 6 bases lay outside the gene matches. CDR1 SGHNT and CDR2 YYREEE come from the germline V gene (reference sequence). This CDR3 contains 14 residues. Full variable domain (rest looked up from reference TRBV5-4 and TRBJ2-1): ETGVTQSPTHLIKTRGQQVTLRCSSQSGHNTVSWYQQALGQGPQFIFQYYREEENGRGNFPPRFSGLQFPNYSSELNVNALELDDSALYLCASSSDRGNNEQFFGPGTRLTVL.

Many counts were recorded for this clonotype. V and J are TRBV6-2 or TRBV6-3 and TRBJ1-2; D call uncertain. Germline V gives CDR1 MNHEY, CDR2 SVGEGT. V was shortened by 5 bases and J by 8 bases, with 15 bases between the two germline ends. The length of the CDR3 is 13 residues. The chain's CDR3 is CASSDRVAGGYTF. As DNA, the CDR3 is TGTGCCAGCAGTGACCGGGTGGCTGGGGGCTACACCTTC.

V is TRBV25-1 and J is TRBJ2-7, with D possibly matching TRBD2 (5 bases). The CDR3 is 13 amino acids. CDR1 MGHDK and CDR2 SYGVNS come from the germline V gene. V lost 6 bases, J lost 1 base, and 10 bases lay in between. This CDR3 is CASRNPGSYEQYF. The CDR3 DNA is TGTGCCAGCAGGAACCCGGGATCCTACGAGCAGTACTTC.